Given below is one T cell receptor beta chain in context. The table lists this clone with a few counts. Its antigen has not been determined. Nothing much larger sits one base from this clone, and base qualities are not available. The donors belonged to the validation cohort of approximately 130 subjects, which was separate from the approximately 700-subject first cohort. Receptor libraries were prepared by the immunoSEQ multiplex PCR assay. The authors' pipeline ran thus. A statistical classification framework was built to diagnose cytomegalovirus status from the catalog of TCR beta chain sequences. TCRdb carries this immuneACCESS record with in-frame sequences only. Its versions omit some clonotypes, under half of them owing to an unresolved V gene in the studies checked, with the rest unexplained. V and J calls and clone size are copied from that table; D and trimming were computed from the DNA. The table for this sample lists 150,000 to 200,000 clones; approximately 86% of them were counted only once. The top ten constitute 2% to 2.5% of the sample.

The germline V and J ends show losses of 6 bases and 1 base respectively, and no gene match explains 0 bases of the junction. The germline V gene (reference sequence) supplies CDR1 MNHEY and CDR2 SMNVEV. From the cysteine through the phenylalanine, the CDR3 covers 13 amino acids. The sequence is cut down to CDR3 DNA, 39 bases in frame from base 1. These data belong to a study of cytomegalovirus exposure and HLA in healthy donors (dated by TCRdb to about 2017). As for the study more broadly: According to a later analysis, the 120 or so validation repertoires were produced on the same platform as the approximately 620 repertoires of the first cohort. The study aimed to test whether signatures of past pathogen exposure could be identified by cataloging public T cell receptors. Along with the approximately 670-subject first cohort, a separate validation cohort of over a hundred different subjects was used. The study combined high-throughput TCR immunosequencing, statistical association of individual TCRs with disease status, and machine learning to predict cytomegalovirus infection status. Results the study describes overall, beyond this receptor: Cytomegalovirus status was reported to be diagnosed by the classifier with high specificity and sensitivity in both the original and validation cohorts. According to the authors, the approach could potentially be generalized to other disease states and immunological phenotypes. In the study, roughly 160 TCR beta chains were listed as associated with cytomegalovirus. Most TCR sequences were seen in very few donors, while some public TCRs were found in many individuals. A later analysis found that TCRs clustered in the first cohort also tended to co-occur in the 100 to 150 validation repertoires, with 94% of cluster scores above 0. All 120 or so repertoires were used to score co-occurrence in the validation cohort in a later analysis, because that analysis had no HLA typing for the cohort. In vitro tests confirmed that a few of the cytomegalovirus-associated TCR beta chains recognize cytomegalovirus antigens.

Sequenced sample: PBMCs. The sequence links TRBV27 to TRBJ1-2, with TRBD1 identical over 9 junction bases. The clonotype originates from a woman under 30 in good health and CMV-seronegative. This receptor carries the CDR3 CASRGQGNYGYTF. The nucleotides read TGTGCCAGCAGGGGACAGGGTAACTATGGCTACACCTTC.